The sequence of this T cell receptor (beta chain) was determined in a study of cytomegalovirus exposure and HLA in healthy donors. In the PCR, 60 Vbeta and 13 Jbeta primers were used. The data were produced by immunoSEQ multiplex PCR, yet TCRdb's version contains in-frame clones alone and is incomplete. In the table there are 150,000 or so clones, over 60% of which are singletons. The CDR3 spans 16 residues. CDR1 and CDR2 (germline): SGHRS, YFSETQ. J lost 5 bases, V lost 4 bases, and 12 bases had no gene match. Specimen: PBMCs. The TCR comes from a woman aged 40 to 55 in good health and CMV-seronegative. The chain employs TRBV5-1 and TRBJ2-7, with 10 bases lining up with TRBD1. CDR3 region: CASSPIQRDRGNEQYF. The CDR3 DNA reads as TGCGCCAGCAGCCCCATTCAGCGGGACAGGGGAAACGAGCAGTACTTC. Supplemented by reference TRBV5-1 and TRBJ2-7, the full variable domain reads KAGVTQTPRYLIKTRGQQVTLSCSPISGHRSVSWYQQTPGQGLQFLFEYFSETQRNKGNFPGRFSGRQFSNSRSEMNVSTLELGDSALYLCASSPIQRDRGNEQYFGPGTRLTVT.